These 20 T cell receptor beta chains were sequenced from one sample in a study of a mutant IDH1 vaccine in newly diagnosed glioma. For these TCRs, the target antigens are not known. Time point denoted: week 23, last vaccination. What each vaccine dose contained was 300 ug of mutant IDH1 20-mer peptide, accompanied by topical imiquimod. The repertoire was sequenced with immunoSEQ multiplex PCR; TCRdb's copy has only in-frame clones and lacks some. Seen here are about 65,000 clones, around 84% observed once, and the top ten hold 4%. Sequencing was performed on PBMCs, taken from a glioma patient whose treatment included an IDH1 peptide vaccine. These receptor sequences come from a man under 40 with glioma.

The chain has TRBV9 and TRBJ1-4; D perhaps matches TRBD1 (6 bases). This CDR3 is 19 amino acids long. V shed 0 bases and J shed 0 bases, with 18 bases lying between them. Germline CDR1 reads SGDLS; CDR2 reads YYNGEE. The CDR3 DNA reads TGTGCCAGCAGCGTAGAAGGACAGCCGTCTGCTGCAACTAATGAAAAACTGTTTTTT. Translated: CASSVEGQPSAATNEKLFF.

The V call is TRBV5-1, the J call TRBJ2-6; D might be TRBD1 (5 bases). The CDR3 spans 18 residues. The germline CDR1 and CDR2 sequences are SGHRS and YFSETQ. Trimming took off 3 bases at V and 0 bases at J, with 16 bases between the two ends. The CDR3 reads CASSWGRGQGSGANVLTF. CDR3 DNA sequence: TGCGCCAGCAGCTGGGGCAGAGGCCAGGGCTCTGGGGCCAACGTCCTGACTTTC.

The chain carries TRBV7-9 and TRBJ2-3; D call uncertain. The CDR3 consists of 14 residues. Trimming left V 5 bases short and J 4 bases short, with 13 bases between. Germline V CDR1 and CDR2: SEHNR, FQNEAQ (reference sequence). The CDR3 loop reads CASSGRWKADTQYF. The CDR3 nucleotides read TGTGCCAGCAGCGGCAGATGGAAAGCAGATACGCAGTATTTT.

The rearrangement links TRBV27 to TRBJ1-1; no clear D. The V end lost 6 bases, the J end lost 1 base, and 12 bases lay between the germline ends. The CDR3 spans 14 residues. Germline V lookup: CDR1 MNHEY, CDR2 SMNVEV (reference sequence). CDR3 amino acids: CASRTLGWNTEAFF. In DNA form, the CDR3 reads TGTGCCAGCAGAACCCTAGGGTGGAACACTGAAGCTTTCTTT.

The CDR3 sequence: CASSLGQGNTEAFF. The CDR3 bases are TGTGCCAGCAGCTTGGGACAGGGGAACACTGAAGCTTTCTTT. The J gene is TRBJ1-1, the V gene TRBV13; 9 nucleotides line up with TRBD1. V was clipped by 3 bases and J by 1 base; unmatched bases: 0. The germline V gene encodes CDR1 PRHDT and CDR2 FYEKMQ (reference sequence). This CDR3 contains 14 residues. The full variable domain, its missing parts supplied by reference TRBV13 and TRBJ1-1, is AAGVIQSPRHLIKEKRETATLKCYPIPRHDTVYWYQQGPGQDPQFLISFYEKMQSDKGSIPDRFSAQQFSDYHSELNMSSLELGDSALYFCASSLGQGNTEAFFGQGTRLTVV.

This clone was seen a single time. The chain carries TRBV19 and TRBJ1-1; D gene uncertain. V lost 7 bases to trimming and J lost 3 bases, with 9 bases between them. The CDR3 is 12 residues long. Germline V CDR1 and CDR2: LNHDA, SQIVND (reference sequence). CDR3: CASKEVYTEAFF. In DNA form, the CDR3 reads TGTGCCAGTAAAGAAGTTTACACTGAAGCTTTCTTT.

The chain combines TRBV5-1 with TRBJ1-1; D is perhaps TRBD1 (6 bases). Trimming took off 3 bases at V and 4 bases at J, with 16 bases between the two ends. The germline V gene has CDR1 SGHRS and CDR2 YFSETQ. CDR3 length: 15 residues. CDR3 sequence reads: CASSSQGGASTEAFF. In DNA, the CDR3 is TGCGCCAGCAGCTCCCAAGGGGGGGCGAGCACTGAAGCTTTCTTT. The full variable domain, completed using reference TRBV5-1 and TRBJ1-1, is KAGVTQTPRYLIKTRGQQVTLSCSPISGHRSVSWYQQTPGQGLQFLFEYFSETQRNKGNFPGRFSGRQFSNSRSEMNVSTLELGDSALYLCASSSQGGASTEAFFGQGTRLTVV.

The rearrangement links TRBV20-1 to TRBJ1-1; 10 positions agree with TRBD1. In germline, CDR1 is DFQATT, CDR2 SNEGSKA (reference sequence). The V segment lost 5 bases and the J segment 7 bases; nucleotides outside the gene matches: 1. This CDR3 has 11 residues. In DNA form, the CDR3 reads TGCAGTGCTGGACAGGGGGATGAAGCTTTCTTT. Protein product: CSAGQGDEAFF.

The V call is TRBV5-1, the J call TRBJ1-1; D is perhaps TRBD1 (6 bases). Looked up from germline, CDR1 is SGHRS and CDR2 is YFSETQ. The V end lost 4 bases, the J end lost 0 bases, and 10 bases lay between the germline ends. The CDR3 has 14 residues. The CDR3 DNA follows: TGCGCCAGCAGCCTGACAGGTCTGAACACTGAAGCTTTCTTT. This codes for CASSLTGLNTEAFF.

Only one count was recorded for this clone. The J gene is TRBJ2-1, the V gene TRBV13; no clear D gene. The CDR3 loop spans 17 amino acids. V lost 2 bases to trimming and J lost 0 bases, with 14 bases between them. Looked up from germline, CDR1 is PRHDT and CDR2 is FYEKMQ (reference sequence). The CDR3 DNA reads as TGTGCCAGCAGCTTACCCGACGGACCAAGCTCCTACAATGAGCAGTTCTTC. The encoded protein is CASSLPDGPSSYNEQFF.

V usage is TRBV30 and J usage is TRBJ1-2; TRBD1 might be the D (5 bases). The V end lost 0 bases, the J end lost 4 bases, and 9 bases lay between the germline ends. The CDR3 spans 13 residues. The germline V gene has CDR1 GTSNPN and CDR2 SVGIG (reference sequence). Here the CDR3 DNA reads TGTGCCTGGAGTGTAATCGGGACCTATGGCTACACCTTC. This encodes CAWSVIGTYGYTF.

The chain employs TRBV30 and TRBJ1-5; unclear D gene. This CDR3 is built from 13 residues. Trimming took off 2 bases at V and 0 bases at J, with 5 bases between the two ends. The germline CDR1 and CDR2 sequences are GTSNPN and SVGIG (reference sequence). The CDR3 DNA sequence: TGTGCCTGGAGTTTATATAGCAATCAGCCCCAGCATTTT. Translated, it gives CAWSLYSNQPQHF.

The J gene is TRBJ2-2, the V gene TRBV6-4; 14 bases agree with TRBD2. The germline gives CDR1 MRHNA, CDR2 SNTAGT. The CDR3 runs to 16 residues. Trimming took 0 bases from V and 6 from J; bases not matched to a gene: 0. The CDR3 reads CASSDSTSGGAGELFF. The CDR3 DNA is TGTGCCAGCAGTGACTCGACTAGCGGGGGGGCCGGGGAGCTGTTTTTT.

The gene calls are TRBV18 and TRBJ1-1, with D possibly TRBD1 on 5 matching bases. Trimming took off 6 bases at V and 7 bases at J, with 12 bases between the two ends. The CDR3 sequence is 12 residues long. The germline CDR1 and CDR2 sequences are KGHSH and LQKENI. The CDR3 spells CASSAGEYEAFF. CDR3 DNA sequence: TGTGCCAGCTCCGCGGGGGAATATGAAGCTTTCTTT.

The chain carries TRBV5-4 and TRBJ1-2, with D perhaps matching TRBD1 (6 bases). The CDR3 runs 13 residues. Trimming stripped 3 bases from V and 6 bases from J, with 12 bases between. From germline, CDR1 is SGHNT and CDR2 YYREEE (reference sequence). The CDR3 nucleotides are TGTGCCAGCAGCTCGGGGGGGCGGGATGGCTACACCTTC. It translates to CASSSGGRDGYTF.

V gene TRBV4-1 combines with J gene TRBJ2-5; the D is unclear. The J call may be incorrect, as the DNA end agrees better with TRBJ2-7. There are 12 residues in the CDR3. Germline CDR1 is MGHRA and CDR2 is YSYEKL. CDR3 protein: CASSQTGHEQYF. The CDR3 nucleotides are TGCGCCAGCAGCCAAACGGGCCACGAGCAGTACTTC.

The J gene is TRBJ1-5, the V gene TRBV18; 7 nucleotides align to TRBD1. Trimming removed 2 bases from V and 1 base from J; junction bases left unmatched: 8. Germline-derived CDR1 and CDR2 are KGHSH and LQKENI. This CDR3 contains 17 residues. The DNA for the CDR3 is TGTGCCAGCTCACCATCGGCAGGGGGTAGGAGCAATCAGCCCCAGCATTTT. As protein: CASSPSAGGRSNQPQHF.

The CDR3 is CASSPVINSPLHF. The CDR3 bases are TGTGCCAGCAGCCCCGTGATCAATTCACCCCTCCACTTT. This chain connects TRBV6-5 to TRBJ1-6; D not certain. The length of the CDR3 is 13 residues. V was clipped by 6 bases and J by 7 bases, with 10 bases between them. The germline V gene encodes CDR1 MNHEY and CDR2 SVGAGI.

The chain combines TRBV28 with TRBJ1-4; D may be TRBD1 (5 bases). Germline V gene sequence: CDR1 MDHEN, CDR2 SYDVKM. The V gene lost 6 bases and the J gene lost 7 bases, with 12 bases spanning the gap. This CDR3 contains 13 residues. DNA for the CDR3: TGTGCCAGCAGGAGATCAGGGAGTGAAAAACTGTTTTTT. Translating gives CASRRSGSEKLFF.

V and J are TRBV6-1 and TRBJ2-7; no firm D call. This CDR3 has 13 residues. Trimming took 3 bases from V and 4 from J, leaving 10 bases between them. Looked up from germline, CDR1 is MNHNS and CDR2 is SASEGT. The CDR3 bases are TGTGCCAGCAGTGAGTTAGCCGCGTACGAGCAGTACTTC. Translation gives CASSELAAYEQYF.